The rows below give T cell receptor beta chains drawn from one sample of a study of Ad26.COV2.S vaccination and SARS-CoV-2 variants. Produced via immunoSEQ multiplex PCR; TCRdb's table is partial and in-frame only. The sample lists 250,000 to 300,000 clones, around 87% seen once, with about 3.5% in the top ten. The source was peripheral blood, collected in a trial of Ad26.COV2.S vaccine versus placebo. The receptor source for this set is a person aged 18-65 years who received the Ad26.COV2.S COVID-19 vaccine or a placebo. Both conserved end residues are part of each CDR3. D genes are given only for firm matches. Rows give clone size only sometimes, using once, few, many, or a class for an expanded clone.

TRBJ1-1,-,TRBV2,-,CASLRGEAFF,TGTGCCAGCTTAAGGGGGGAAGCTTTCTTT
TRBJ2-4,TRBD1,TRBV29-1,-,CSVEPGQGSTGIQYF,TGCAGCGTTGAACCGGGACAGGGGTCTACAGGCATTCAGTACTTC
TRBJ1-5,TRBD1,TRBV6-1,-,CASSDRQGGDQPQHF,TGTGCCAGCAGTGACCGACAGGGCGGGGACCAGCCCCAGCATTTT
TRBJ2-6,-,TRBV5-1,-,CASSLGGHSGANVLTF,TGCGCCAGCAGCTTGGGGGGTCACTCTGGGGCCAACGTCCTGACTTTC
TRBJ1-1,-,TRBV19,-,CASSIVGAARTEAFF,TGTGCCAGTAGTATCGTGGGGGCAGCTAGAACTGAAGCTTTCTTT
TRBJ2-1,TRBD1,TRBV7-3,once,CASSSGTGGYNEQFF,TGTGCCAGCAGCTCAGGGACAGGAGGTTACAATGAGCAGTTCTTC
TRBJ1-5,-,TRBV7-9,-,CASSLAGQPQHF,TGTGCCAGCAGCTTAGCCGGTCAGCCCCAGCATTTT
TRBJ2-1,TRBD2,TRBV3-1/TRBV3-2,-,CASRGSGTYNEQFF,TGTGCCAGCAGGGGCAGCGGGACCTACAATGAGCAGTTCTTC
TRBJ2-7,TRBD1,TRBV11-3,-,CASSPGTGVVEQYF,TGTGCCAGCAGCCCCGGGACAGGGGTTGTCGAGCAGTACTTC
TRBJ1-2,-,TRBV4-1,-,CASSQGPFNYGYTF,TGCGCCAGCAGCCAAGGGCCATTTAACTATGGCTACACCTTC
TRBJ2-3,TRBD2,TRBV4-1,once,CASSQDPGGGADTQYF,TGCGCCAGCAGCCAAGATCCGGGGGGTGGCGCAGATACGCAGTATTTT
TRBJ2-3,-,TRBV30,once,CAWRGGDRSTDTQYF,TGTGCCTGGAGGGGGGGCGACAGGTCCACAGATACGCAGTATTTT
TRBJ1-1,-,TRBV2,-,CASSDEVGNTEAFF,TGTGCCAGCAGTGATGAGGTGGGGAACACTGAAGCTTTCTTT
TRBJ1-1,TRBD1,TRBV11-3,-,CASSSGTGLNAEAFF,TGTGCCAGCAGCTCCGGGACAGGGTTAAACGCTGAAGCTTTCTTT
TRBJ2-6,-,TRBV19,-,CASSKDVQAGANVLTF,TGTGCCAGTAGTAAGGACGTGCAAGCTGGGGCCAACGTCCTGACTTTC
TRBJ2-7,-,TRBV6-2/TRBV6-3,-,CASSYPDFDRVGLPDPYEQYF,TGTGCCAGCAGTTACCCCGATTTCGACCGGGTGGGGCTCCCAGACCCCTACGAGCAGTACTTC
TRBJ2-1,TRBD1,TRBV7-9,-,CASSLGVYPQGDEQFF,TGTGCCAGCAGCTTAGGAGTTTACCCCCAGGGGGATGAGCAGTTCTTC
TRBJ2-1,TRBD2,TRBV4-1,-,CASSNSGTSGGARAHEQFF,TGCGCCAGCAGCAACTCCGGGACTAGCGGGGGGGCCAGGGCCCATGAGCAGTTCTTC
TRBJ1-3,-,TRBV6-1,once,CASSEVVSGNTIYF,TGTGCCAGCAGTGAAGTGGTCTCTGGAAACACCATATATTTT
TRBJ2-5,-,TRBV7-3,-,CASSYAGAETQYF,TGTGCCAGCAGCTACGCGGGCGCAGAGACCCAGTACTTC
TRBJ1-4,-,TRBV5-6,-,CASSLVTGATTNEKLFF,TGTGCCAGCAGCTTGGTGACCGGGGCTACAACTAATGAAAAACTGTTTTTT
TRBJ1-5,TRBD1,TRBV30,-,CAWSSGQGARQPQHF,TGTGCCTGGAGCTCAGGACAGGGGGCTCGGCAGCCCCAGCATTTT
TRBJ1-4,-,TRBV2,-,CASSPRGVGNEKLFF,TGTGCCAGCAGCCCCCGGGGAGTCGGGAATGAAAAACTGTTTTTT
TRBJ1-1,-,TRBV7-9,-,CASSLQLLDTEAFF,TGTGCCAGCAGCCTACAGCTACTGGACACTGAAGCTTTCTTT
TRBJ1-3,-,TRBV21-1,-,CAARGQLTRNTIYF,TGTGCCGCCAGGGGTCAGTTAACTCGAAACACCATATATTTT
TRBJ2-3,-,TRBV19,-,CASSSLKGGGDTQYF,TGTGCCAGTAGTAGCCTTAAAGGTGGTGGGGATACGCAGTATTTT
TRBJ2-7,-,TRBV7-9,-,CASSLPGTPKEQYF,TGTGCCAGCAGCTTACCCGGGACTCCCAAGGAGCAGTACTTC
TRBJ2-7,-,TRBV5-1,-,CASSFRGGSYEQYF,TGCGCCAGCAGCTTCAGGGGGGGGTCCTACGAGCAGTACTTC
TRBJ2-3,-,TRBV6-1,-,CASSDEWTSRTPTSTQYF,TGTGCCAGCAGTGACGAATGGACAAGTAGAACCCCCACATCTACGCAGTATTTT
TRBJ1-5,-,TRBV10-1,-,CASSGGSPNQPQHF,TGCGCCAGCAGTGGGGGGTCCCCCAATCAGCCCCAGCATTTT
TRBJ2-1,TRBD2,TRBV10-2,-,CASRTGTSGSGEQFF,TGCGCCAGCAGGACCGGGACTAGCGGGAGCGGTGAGCAGTTCTTC
TRBJ2-7,-,TRBV7-8,once,CASSLVLGEQYF,TGTGCCAGCAGCTTAGTTCTGGGCGAGCAGTACTTC
TRBJ2-2,-,TRBV7-3,-,CASSLGSTGELFF,TGTGCCAGCAGCTTAGGGAGCACCGGGGAGCTGTTTTTT
TRBJ1-1,-,TRBV27,-,CASGPGRTEAFF,TGTGCCAGCGGCCCGGGCCGCACTGAAGCTTTCTTT
TRBJ1-1,-,TRBV4-3,-,CASSQRKGTGENTEAFF,TGCGCCAGCAGCCAACGCAAGGGTACAGGAGAGAACACTGAAGCTTTCTTT
TRBJ1-1,-,TRBV25-1,-,CASERGGNTEAFF,TGTGCCAGCGAAAGAGGAGGGAACACTGAAGCTTTCTTT
TRBJ1-1,-,TRBV6-5,-,CASGHRGAFF,TGTGCCAGCGGACACCGGGGGGCTTTCTTT
TRBJ1-2,TRBD1,TRBV5-1,-,CASSPWKGTGDYGYTF,TGCGCCAGCAGCCCCTGGAAGGGGACAGGAGACTATGGCTACACCTTC
TRBJ1-2,-,TRBV28,-,CASYRVNYGYTF,TGTGCCAGCTACAGGGTGAACTATGGCTACACCTTC
TRBJ2-1,TRBD2,TRBV6-6,-,CASRPLAGGLGEQFF,TGTGCCAGCAGGCCCCTAGCGGGAGGGCTGGGTGAGCAGTTCTTC
TRBJ2-5,-,TRBV10-2,once,CATTAVGASGTQYF,TGCGCCACCACGGCCGTAGGAGCATCGGGGACCCAGTACTTC
TRBJ1-2,-,TRBV15,-,CATSRVKDRPSNYGYTF,TGTGCCACCAGCAGAGTCAAAGACAGGCCCAGTAACTATGGCTACACCTTC
TRBJ2-7,-,TRBV11-2,few,CASSLIGVYEQYF,TGTGCCAGCAGCTTGATAGGGGTCTACGAGCAGTACTTC